These T cell receptor beta chains were read from a single sample in a study of T cell responses to AZD1222 COVID-19 vaccine. The repertoire was sequenced with immunoSEQ multiplex PCR; TCRdb's copy has only in-frame clones and lacks some. The sample carries 150,000 or so clones, around 90% recorded once. The source was peripheral blood, collected on day 0 of AZD1222 vaccination. These receptors all stem from an adult in good health. Each CDR3 is given without its conserved first and last residue.

J gene: TRBJ1-2
V gene: TRBV7-6
CDR3 protein: ASSLDRNDGYT

J gene: TRBJ1-3
V gene: TRBV27
CDR3 protein: ASSSGFSGNTIY

J gene: TRBJ1-4
V gene: TRBV6-5
CDR3 protein: ASSYDGVNEKLF

J gene: TRBJ2-1
V gene: TRBV27
CDR3 protein: ASSLRRNEQF

J gene: TRBJ1-2
V gene: TRBV7-2
CDR3 protein: ASYYRGGGYT

J gene: TRBJ1-6
V gene: TRBV27
CDR3 protein: ASHKGGLRSPLH

J gene: TRBJ1-1
V gene: TRBV7-9
CDR3 protein: ASRPTWAAMNTEAF

J gene: TRBJ2-7
V gene: TRBV5-4
CDR3 protein: ASSGSGRNVYEQY

J gene: TRBJ1-4
V gene: TRBV29-1
CDR3 protein: SVSDSLSEKLF

J gene: TRBJ1-2
V gene: TRBV2
CDR3 protein: ASSRTGGDTSGYT

J gene: TRBJ2-3
V gene: TRBV7-9
CDR3 protein: ASVASWTDTQY

J gene: TRBJ2-7
V gene: TRBV11-2
CDR3 protein: ASSSRGYEQY

J gene: TRBJ2-7
V gene: TRBV18
CDR3 protein: ASSPPDRDYEQY

J gene: TRBJ2-4
V gene: TRBV1
CDR3 protein: TSSQIRLVSVGFLLQY

J gene: TRBJ2-2
V gene: TRBV5-1
CDR3 protein: ASSLGLAGEPDTGELF

J gene: TRBJ2-1
V gene: TRBV4-1
CDR3 protein: ASSRRRDRRVKNSYNEQF

J gene: TRBJ1-1
V gene: TRBV18
CDR3 protein: ASSEGYTEAF